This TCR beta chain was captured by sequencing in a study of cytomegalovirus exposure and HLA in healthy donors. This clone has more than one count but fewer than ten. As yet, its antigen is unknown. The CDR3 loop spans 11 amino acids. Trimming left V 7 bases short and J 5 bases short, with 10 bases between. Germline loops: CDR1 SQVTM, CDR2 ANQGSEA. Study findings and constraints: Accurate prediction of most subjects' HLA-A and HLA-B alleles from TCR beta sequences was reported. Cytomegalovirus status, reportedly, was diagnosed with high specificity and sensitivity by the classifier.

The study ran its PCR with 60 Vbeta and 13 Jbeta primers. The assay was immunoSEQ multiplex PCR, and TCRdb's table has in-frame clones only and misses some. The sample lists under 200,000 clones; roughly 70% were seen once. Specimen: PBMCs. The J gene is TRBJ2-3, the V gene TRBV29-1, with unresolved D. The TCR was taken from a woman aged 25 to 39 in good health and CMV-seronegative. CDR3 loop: CSAYSGDTQYF. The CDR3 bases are TGCAGCGCCTACTCGGGAGATACGCAGTATTTT.